This is a list of T cell receptor beta chains from one sample in a study of CD8 T cells in Susac syndrome. MiXCR was run by TCRdb on the immunoSEQ multiplex PCR reads, yielding one entry per CDR3 protein. Altogether 330,000 or so distinct CDR3 sequences are present, 85% being singletons, with the ten largest covering roughly 0.22%. Material for sequencing was CD8+ T cells from PBMCs. Receptors originate from a human donor with multiple sclerosis. Both conserved end residues are trimmed from each CDR3.

>TRBJ2-7|TRBV27
ASSLGDTTYEQY
>TRBJ2-5|TRBV25-1
ASSGGQETQY
>TRBJ2-1|TRBV27
ASSTYYEQF
>TRBJ1-5|TRBV27
ASSVLNNQPQH
>TRBJ2-2|TRBV5-1
ASSLEDYSTGELF
>TRBJ2-1|TRBV3-1
ASSPSGDNEQF
>TRBJ1-2|TRBV4-2
ASSQEDEANYGYT
>TRBJ2-3|TRBV7-9
ASSLVLAGNSDTQY
>TRBJ2-1|TRBV14
ASSYSALGSYNEQF
>TRBJ2-1|TRBV5-1
ASSYFGAMISSYNEQF
>TRBJ2-1|TRBV13
ASSPMGGGLAGFESYNEQF
>TRBJ2-3|TRBV24-1
ATSDLQGAGADTQY
>TRBJ2-1|TRBV5-6
ASSSTLESSMFSGRIDNEQF
>TRBJ2-7|TRBV12-3/TRBV12-4
ASSSTSSSNEQY
>TRBJ2-7|TRBV3-1
ASSPGTSGRVFEQY
>TRBJ2-7|TRBV27
ASSSGTTGVEQY
>TRBJ1-5|TRBV2
ASSEGQSNQPQH
>TRBJ2-1|TRBV27
ASSPSSGQVYNEQF
>TRBJ1-1|TRBV12-5
ASGLGGTALEAF
>TRBJ2-1|TRBV27
ASSYPGHEQF
>TRBJ1-5|TRBV12-3/TRBV12-4
ASSFAKQGRQPQH
>TRBJ2-2|TRBV7-9
ASSLREVTRTGELF
>TRBJ1-2|TRBV14
ASSQAVWSEGGYGYT
>TRBJ2-7|TRBV2
ASSERYEQY
>TRBJ1-2|TRBV28
ASSLLEDSYGYT
>TRBJ2-7|TRBV19
ASSIGLAGLYEQY
>TRBJ2-7|TRBV27
ASSLRRTGLFYEQY
>TRBJ2-1|TRBV20-1
SPRERASYNEQF
>TRBJ1-1|TRBV9
ASSVVGINTEAF
>TRBJ2-7|TRBV11-2
ASSFGGEGYEQY